These 20 T cell receptor beta chains were all obtained from the same sample, sequenced in a study of tumor and adjacent non-tumor tissue in lung cancer. Three rounds of nested PCR, following a modified ARM-PCR protocol, produced the TCRbeta library. Via MiXCR, TCRdb re-called the multiplex PCR reads, giving one row per CDR3 protein. The table lists 68,000 or so distinct CDR3 sequences, about three fifths of them singletons. This sample's RNA came from whole unsorted tissue. What was sequenced was lung tumor tissue. These receptors were obtained from a man aged 50 to 59 with non-small cell lung cancer.

Comment on this clonotype: Just one base apart from a much larger clone, this may be a read error. The gene calls are TRBV5-4 and TRBJ1-2; the D gene is possibly TRBD1 (5 bases). Looked up from germline, CDR1 is SGHNT and CDR2 is YYREEE (reference sequence). This CDR3 region has 14 residues. For the CDR3, the DNA is TGTGCCAGCAGCTTGCAGGGACTAAACTATGGCTACGCCTTC. It specifies CASSLQGLNYGYAF.

This clonotype has a count of ten or more. This chain uses TRBV4-2 with TRBJ2-5, with no clear D. Germline V CDR1 and CDR2: LGHNA, YNFKEQ. V was shortened by 4 bases and J by 4 bases, with 7 bases between the two germline ends. This CDR3 spans 12 amino acids. For the CDR3, the DNA is TGTGCCAGCAGCCGCGCAGGAGAGACCCAGTACTTC. Translation gives CASSRAGETQYF.

This chain connects TRBV2 to TRBJ2-7; a weak D match, TRBD1 (5 bases). Trimming took off 6 bases at V and 2 bases at J, with 11 bases between the two ends. The CDR3 runs to 13 residues. The germline V gene has CDR1 SNHLY and CDR2 FYNNEI. Here the CDR3 reads CASRTDNAYEQYF. For the CDR3, the DNA is TGTGCCAGCAGGACAGACAACGCCTACGAGCAGTACTTC.

In this sample, this clonotype turned up many times. This chain links TRBV20-1 with TRBJ1-5; D is unclear. CDR3 length: 15 residues. CDR1 is DFQATT, CDR2 SNEGSKA, per germline (reference sequence). V was trimmed by 0 bases and J by 1 base, leaving 10 bases between them. CDR3 bases: TGCAGTGCTAGAGATCTGGCTCTCAGCAATCAGCCCCAGCATTTT. Translation gives CSARDLALSNQPQHF.

Notes on this clonotype: A read error may produce the germline difference seen at one junction end. This chain uses TRBV11-2 with TRBJ2-3; D is unresolved. Looked up from germline, CDR1 is SGHAT and CDR2 is FQNNGV. This CDR3 contains 14 residues. The CDR3 reads CASSLGHSTDMQYF. In DNA, the CDR3 is TGTGCCAGCAGCTTAGGGCACAGCACAGATATGCAGTATTTT.

The gene calls are TRBV6-6 and TRBJ2-1; 7 bases agree with TRBD1. The CDR3 runs to 16 residues. CDR1 MNHNY and CDR2 SVGAGI come from the germline V gene (reference sequence). After removal of 2 bases from V and 4 bases from J, the junction contained 8 bases not matched to a gene. The CDR3 here is CASSYLGQSLYNEQFF. CDR3 sequence (DNA): TGTGCCAGCAGTTACCTGGGACAGAGCCTATACAATGAGCAGTTCTTC.

This clonotype was found many times. The chain uses TRBV6-1 and TRBJ2-1; 8 bases fit TRBD2. J lost 5 bases, V lost 1 base, and 4 bases had no gene match. This CDR3 spans 15 amino acids. Germline lookup yields CDR1 MNHNS and CDR2 SASEGT. The CDR3 DNA is TGTGCCAGCAGTGAAGTAACAGCGGGAGACAATGAGCAGTTCTTC. Translation: CASSEVTAGDNEQFF.

This clonotype was found many times. V usage is TRBV6-5 and J usage is TRBJ1-1, with 9 bases that match TRBD1. After removal of 6 bases from V and 1 base from J, the junction contained 3 bases not matched to a gene. There are 14 residues in the CDR3. Germline CDR1 MNHEY, CDR2 SVGAGI. The CDR3 nucleotides read TGTGCCAGCAGGAAGGGACAGGGGAACACTGAAGCTTTCTTT. This encodes CASRKGQGNTEAFF.

This clonotype was seen repeatedly, ten times or more. A junction end diverges from the germline sequence, so it may reflect a read error. The chain links TRBV12-3 or TRBV12-4 to TRBJ2-7; TRBD2 matches at 13 bases. The CDR3 has 17 residues. This chain's CDR3 is CASSRLAGGHLSFEQYF. CDR3 nucleotide sequence: TGTGCCAGCAGCCGACTAGCGGGGGGCCATCTCTCCTTCGAGCAGTACTTC.

Turning to this clonotype: Germline is not matched at one junction end, which may reflect a read error. The rearrangement links TRBV7-8 to TRBJ2-5; possibly TRBD1 or TRBD2 for D (5 bases each). The CDR3 is 12 amino acids. CDR1 and CDR2 from the germline V gene are SGHVS and FQNEAQ. CDR3: CASGRGDETQYF. Here the CDR3 DNA reads TGTGCCAGCGGGAGAGGGGACGAGACGCAGTACTTC.

This clonotype was detected many times. The genes are TRBV28 and TRBJ2-7; possible D gene TRBD1, 6 bases. The CDR3 is 15 amino acids. CDR1 and CDR2 (germline): MDHEN, SYDVKM. V was pared by 5 bases and J by 1 base, with 15 bases between. CDR3 coding DNA: TGTGCCAGCAGTAGTTACAGGGAACCATCCTACGAGCAGTACTTC. Amino acids: CASSSYREPSYEQYF.

On this clonotype: A much larger clone sits a single nucleotide away, making a read error possible. The chain uses TRBV5-1 and TRBJ2-7; perhaps TRBD1 as D (5 bases). CDR3 length: 13 residues. The V gene lost 4 bases and the J gene lost 6 bases, with 14 bases spanning the gap. CDR1 is SGHRS and CDR2 is YFSETQ in the germline V gene. In DNA, the CDR3 is TGCGCCAGCAGCATCACTCAGGGCGGCGAGCAGTACTTC. Protein: CASSITQGGEQYF.

Relative to its sample, this clonotype is medium-sized. The chain joins TRBV11-2 to TRBJ1-1; D not resolved. CDR1 SGHAT and CDR2 FQNNGV come from the germline V gene. Between the trimmed V and J ends, which lost 5 bases and 12 bases, there was a span of 16 bases. The CDR3 is made up of 12 amino acids. The CDR3, as DNA: TGTGCCAGCAGCCCCGTGAAGGGCTCAACTTTCTTT. Encoded protein: CASSPVKGSTFF.

This clonotype was picked up one time. No conserved phenylalanine or tryptophan ends this CDR3, so it is likely a read error. The chain carries TRBV6-5 and TRBJ2-1; TRBD2 matches 9 bases. There are 15 residues in the CDR3. Unmatched junction bases numbered 8, after V lost 2 bases and J lost 9 bases. Per the germline V gene, CDR1 is MNHEY and CDR2 is SVGAGI. CDR3: CASSYRRLAGSEQFL. In DNA form, the CDR3 reads TGTGCCAGCAGTTACCGTAGGCTAGCGGGAAGTGAGCAGTTCTTG.

The chain uses TRBV29-1 and TRBJ1-1; unclear D gene. Germline CDR1 reads SQVTM; CDR2 reads ANQGSEA. Trimming pared 0 bases from V and 6 bases from J, leaving 20 bases between. This CDR3 contains 16 residues. The CDR3 DNA reads TGCAGCGTTGAAGATGGGTCCCGGTCGGCGGTCCCTGAAGCTTTCTTT. It is translated as CSVEDGSRSAVPEAFF.

On this clonotype itself: A read error may explain this, as a much larger clone is one base away. This chain links TRBV6-1 with TRBJ2-3, with D unresolved. The germline CDR1 and CDR2 sequences are MNHNS and SASEGT. The CDR3 loop spans 13 amino acids. The V end was cut by 6 bases, the J end by 5 bases, with 12 bases between. The CDR3, as DNA: TGTGCCAGCAGATCGGACCGGAGAGATACGCAGTATTTT. Its protein is CASRSDRRDTQYF.

As regards this clonotype: A much larger clone sits a single nucleotide away, making a read error possible. The chain employs TRBV4-2 and TRBJ2-7; a possible D gene is TRBD2 (6 bases). The CDR3 has 15 residues. CDR1 and CDR2 from the germline V gene are LGHNA and YNFKEQ. Trimming stripped 2 bases from V and 2 bases from J, with 13 bases between. This chain's CDR3 is CASSQWSGSPYEQYF. DNA of the CDR3: TGTGCCAGCAGCCAATGGTCCGGGAGCCCCTACGAGCAGTACTTC.

With regard to this clonotype: Relative to the germline gene, one junction end is altered; a read error may explain this. The chain employs TRBV6-1 and TRBJ2-7, with 12 bases matching TRBD1. CDR1 is MNHNS and CDR2 is SASEGT in the germline V gene. The length of the CDR3 is 16 residues. In DNA form, the CDR3 reads TGTACCAGCAGTGAAGCGGGACAGGGGGCACGGTACGAGCAGTACTTC. This gives the protein CTSSEAGQGARYEQYF.

Concerning this clonotype: The germline gene is not matched at one end of the junction; a read error may be the cause. The J gene is TRBJ2-1, the V gene TRBV6-2 or TRBV6-3; perhaps D is TRBD1 or TRBD2 (6 bases each). CDR1 and CDR2 from the germline V gene are MNHEY and SVGEGT. There are 15 residues in the CDR3. The CDR3: CASQRGESSYNEEFF. CDR3 nucleotide sequence: TGTGCCAGTCAGAGGGGGGAGAGCTCCTACAATGAGGAGTTCTTC.

To note about this clonotype: One end of the junction does not line up with germline, which may come from a read error. The chain joins TRBV6-1 to TRBJ2-2; D might be TRBD2 (5 bases). The CDR3 consists of 13 residues. Germline CDR1 reads MNHNS; CDR2 reads SASEGT. In nucleotides, the CDR3 is TGTGTCAGCAGTAACTGGAGAGGGGGGGAGCTGTTTTTT. It yields the protein CVSSNWRGGELFF.